Sequencing of this T cell receptor (beta chain) was carried out in a study of cytomegalovirus exposure and HLA in healthy donors. Study-wide results and limits: TCR beta chains numbering 150 to 200 were designated cytomegalovirus-associated. For presence/absence analyses, sequencing depth was assumed to be roughly uniform across donors. A later analysis found most CMV-associated TCR beta chains apparently HLA-restricted.

For this clone: Its antigen is unknown.

V lost 5 bases and J lost 6; bases outside the gene matches: 6. Germline assignment: CDR1 SGHAT and CDR2 FQNNGV. The CDR3 consists of 13 residues. With 60 Vbeta and 13 Jbeta primers, the PCR was carried out. How the authors handled the data: The authors later counted roughly 76 million unique TCR beta chains, approximately 10 million of them shared. Using immunoSEQ multiplex PCR, the repertoire was profiled, and TCRdb retains in-frame clones only, with some absent. The V and J calls and clone size are taken from that table; D and trimming were inferred from the DNA. The data contain about 110,000 clones, more than 70% of them singletons.

The clonotype comes from a man aged 18 to 29 in good health and CMV-seronegative. V is TRBV11-2 and J is TRBJ1-1; 7 positions agree with TRBD1. The specimen was PBMCs. Here the CDR3 reads CASSPQGSSEAFF. The CDR3 DNA sequence: TGTGCCAGCAGCCCACAGGGGTCGTCTGAAGCTTTCTTT.